These T cell receptor beta chains were read from a single sample in a study of cytomegalovirus exposure and HLA in healthy donors. Produced via immunoSEQ multiplex PCR; TCRdb's table is partial and in-frame only. The data show about 180,000 clones, with around 80% seen just once and roughly 13% held by the top ten. The specimen sequenced was PBMCs. All receptors come from a woman between 50 and 59 years old in good health and CMV-seropositive. The CDR3 runs from the conserved cysteine through the conserved F or W. Each record gives: clone size, J gene, D gene, V gene, CDR3 DNA, CDR3 protein. D genes are given only for firm matches. Part of the rows lack a size; the others show once, few, many or a class for expanded clones.

>NA|TRBJ2-3|TRBD2|TRBV12-5
TGTGCTAGTGCCTGGGGGGGATCTCCTTCAACGCAGTATTTT
CASAWGGSPSTQYF
>NA|TRBJ2-2|TRBD2|TRBV19
TGTGCCAGTAGTAGCGGGGGACTTCCAACCGGGGAGCTGTTTTTT
CASSSGGLPTGELFF
>NA|TRBJ1-2|TRBD1|TRBV18
TGTGCCAGCTCACGAGGAAGGGGGCTCCGAGGTCCTTATGGCTACACCTTC
CASSRGRGLRGPYGYTF
>NA|TRBJ2-7|NA|TRBV7-8
TGTGCCAGCAGCTTAGTTACCGAGTCGTACGAGCAGTACTTC
CASSLVTESYEQYF
>NA|TRBJ2-7|TRBD1|TRBV14
TGTGCCAGCAGCCTCCGGACAGGGGGAAGTCAGTACTTC
CASSLRTGGSQYF
>NA|TRBJ1-4|NA|TRBV9
TGTGCTAGCAGTTCCCACGGGACAATTGAAAAACTGTTTTTT
CASSSHGTIEKLFF
>NA|TRBJ1-3|TRBD1|TRBV5-1
TGCGCCAGCAGCTGGACAGGGGAGGGAAACACCATATATTTT
CASSWTGEGNTIYF
>NA|TRBJ1-2|TRBD1|TRBV5-4
TGTGCCAGCAGCCCCTATCGACAGGGGGCCCGCTATGGCTACACCTTC
CASSPYRQGARYGYTF
>few|TRBJ2-1|TRBD2|TRBV7-9
TGTTCCAGCAGCAGCAGCGGGGGTGGGTCCTACAATGAGCAGTTCTTC
CSSSSSGGGSYNEQFF
>NA|TRBJ2-7|NA|TRBV6-5
TGTGCCAGCAGTTACCTAGCGTCTGACTACGAGCAGTACTTC
CASSYLASDYEQYF